This T cell receptor beta chain was sequenced in a study of blood T cell repertoires in COVID-19. Overall study context: T cells, B-cell-depleted T cells, or PBMCs supplied cDNA or gDNA.

Participant age was roughly 18 to 89 years, and participants resided in around 24 US areas. Cohorts were based on clinical histories the participants reported. The CDR3 totals 15 residues. Germline V lookup: CDR1 SGHTA, CDR2 FQGTGA. V shed 2 bases and J shed 4 bases, with 14 bases lying between them. Original data processing: Estimates of nucleated cell counts were drawn from the amplification of reference gene primers. The method was immunoSEQ multiplex PCR; TCRdb's version includes in-frame clones alone and lacks a portion of them. V and J calls and clone size are given by that table; D and trimming were obtained from the DNA. The data show some 150,000 clones, around 89% seen once.

This TCR came from a woman in her twenties or thirties with acute COVID-19. The rearrangement links TRBV7-3 to TRBJ2-5, with D perhaps TRBD2 (5 bases). The sample taken for sequencing was PBMCs or T cells enriched from blood (not recorded which). CDR3 sequence: CASSLQSSSAETQYF. Written as DNA, the CDR3 is TGTGCCAGCAGCTTACAAAGTAGTAGCGCAGAGACCCAGTACTTC.